This TCR beta chain was retrieved from a study of untreated major depressive disorder (dated by TCRdb to the late 2010s). Turning to the overall study: A cross-sectional case-control design was used to compare T cell phenotype and TCR repertoire between antidepressant-free major depressive disorder patients and individually matched non-depressed controls. The TCRbeta sequencing followed up on differences in Vbeta 5.1, Vbeta 11 and Vbeta 22 usage that flow cytometry had shown in the whole cohort.

The CDR3, from cysteine to phenylalanine, totals 15 residues. Only CDR3 DNA remains: 45 bases, in frame from the first base. From a lookup of the germline V gene, CDR1 and CDR2 are MNHEY and SVGAGI. V and J are truncated by 10 bases and 0 bases respectively, leaving an intervening sequence of 19 bases. The Qiagen DNeasy Blood and Tissue Kit was used to extract total genomic DNA from the purified CD4+ T cells. Following immunoSEQ immunosequencing protocols, the TCRbeta CDR3 region, as defined by IMGT, was amplified and sequenced. Concerning the study's data processing: Preprocessing of raw sequence data for PCR and sequencing error correction was performed by the immunoSEQ service. The sequence data were loaded into the immunoSEQ Analyzer and then analyzed further using VDJtools v1.0.7. The paired Wilcoxon signed-rank test was used to test for differences between patients and controls. TCRdb provides this immuneACCESS table in a form limited to in-frame rearrangements. Some clones are lacking; in checked studies, under half of them reflect an unresolved V gene, and why the rest are absent is not known. V, J and clone size are taken as reported in that table, and D and trimming were inferred from the DNA itself. This sample comprises more than 20,000 clones, over 85% of them detected only once. Jointly, the top ten make up around 0.32% of the sample.

Each depressed patient was matched pairwise with a non-depressed control on sex, age, current smoking status and body mass index. European descent was reported for all participants. Controls scored 5 or less on the Quick Inventory of Depressive Symptoms-Self Report and had no mood disorder, either currently or at any point in their lifetime. Major medical conditions, Axis I/II comorbidities, regular medication or illicit drug use, and drinking over 100 g alcohol weekly were applied as exclusion criteria for all participants. From each participant, about 30 ml of peripheral blood was collected into EDTA tubes. Thawed PBMCs underwent magnetic negative selection with the BD IMag Human CD4 T Lymphocyte Enrichment Set to purify CD4+ T cells. The CD4+ enrichment method typically yielded around 95% purity as confirmed by flow cytometry. A subgroup of four to six case-control pairs, chosen blind to the chemokine receptor expression and flow-cytometric repertoire skewing results, underwent TCRbeta sequencing. All blood samples were drawn in the morning at 8:00 a.m., and PBMCs were separated by Ficoll-Hypaque gradient centrifugation. PBMCs were gradually cooled to -80 degrees C for cryopreservation and then kept in liquid nitrogen until assay.

What the research found in general, with its limitations: Higher TRBV05-01 (Vbeta 5.1) usage among CD4+ T cells of depressed patients compared with controls was confirmed by sequencing, with p = 0.040 in a one-tailed test. For the sequencing comparisons, one-tailed planned tests were applied to only three Vbeta families that had been selected in advance. In the sequencing data, TRBV25-01 and TRBV02-01 usage matched the flow-cytometry pattern without reaching statistical significance. Strict matching and exclusion criteria produced a comparatively small study sample, limiting generalizability of findings. In every sequenced subject, the top five TRBV05-01 clones were all identified as private clones.

For this clone: Its antigen has not been determined. No quality values exist for individual bases; no much larger clone is one base distant.

Input material: CD4+ T cells from PBMCs. The source is a man aged 25 to 40 in good health. The V and J segments used are TRBV6-5 and TRBJ2-7; the D gene is perhaps TRBD1, on 6 matching bases. Read as DNA, the sequence is TGTGCCACTAGAAGGGGCAGGGGCCTCTCCTACGAGCAGTACTTC. Its protein product is CATRRGRGLSYEQYF.